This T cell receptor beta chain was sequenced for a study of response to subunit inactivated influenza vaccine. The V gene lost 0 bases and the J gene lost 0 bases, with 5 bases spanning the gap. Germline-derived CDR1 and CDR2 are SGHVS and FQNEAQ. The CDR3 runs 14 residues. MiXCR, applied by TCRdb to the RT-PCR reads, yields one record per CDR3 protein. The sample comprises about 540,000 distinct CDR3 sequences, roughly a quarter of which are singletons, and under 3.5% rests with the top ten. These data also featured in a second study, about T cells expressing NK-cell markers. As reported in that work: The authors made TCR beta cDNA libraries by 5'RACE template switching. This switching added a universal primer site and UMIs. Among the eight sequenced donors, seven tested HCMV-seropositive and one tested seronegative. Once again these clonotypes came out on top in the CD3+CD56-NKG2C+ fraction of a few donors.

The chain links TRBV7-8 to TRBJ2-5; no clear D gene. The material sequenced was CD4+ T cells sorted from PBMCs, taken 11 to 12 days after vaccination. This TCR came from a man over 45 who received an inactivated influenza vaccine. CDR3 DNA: TGTGCCAGCAGCTTAGCCCCGTACCAAGAGACCCAGTACTTC. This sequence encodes CASSLAPYQETQYF.